This T cell receptor (beta chain) was identified in a study of cytomegalovirus exposure and HLA in healthy donors. CDR3 length: 13 residues. Germline values: CDR1 LNHNV, CDR2 YYDKDF (reference sequence). V shed 0 bases and J shed 4 bases, with 4 bases lying between them. The PCR contained 60 Vbeta and 13 Jbeta primers. Profiled with immunoSEQ multiplex PCR; TCRdb holds only in-frame clones, not every one. The sample has about 100,000 clones, more than 70% seen once. The TCR comes from an older woman in good health and CMV-seropositive. The specimen sequenced was PBMCs. This chain joins TRBV15 and TRBJ1-3; no firm D call. The CDR3 here is CATSREQGNTIYF. The CDR3 bases are TGTGCCACCAGCAGAGAACAGGGAAACACCATATATTTT.